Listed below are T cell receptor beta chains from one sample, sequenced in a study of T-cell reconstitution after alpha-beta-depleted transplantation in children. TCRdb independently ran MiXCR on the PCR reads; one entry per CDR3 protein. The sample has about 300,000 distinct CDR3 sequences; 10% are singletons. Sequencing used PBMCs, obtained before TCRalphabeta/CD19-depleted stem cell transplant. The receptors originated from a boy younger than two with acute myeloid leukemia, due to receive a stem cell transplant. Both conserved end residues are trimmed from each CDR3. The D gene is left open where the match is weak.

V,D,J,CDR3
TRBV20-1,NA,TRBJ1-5,SASTGYKNQPQH
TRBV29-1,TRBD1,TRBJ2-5,SVTLQGSEN
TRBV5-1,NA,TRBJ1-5,ASSLEGPNQPQH
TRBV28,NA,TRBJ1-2,ASSLTRFYGYT
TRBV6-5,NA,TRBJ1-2,ASSYSQGNYGYT
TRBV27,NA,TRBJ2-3,ASSPYHTDTQY
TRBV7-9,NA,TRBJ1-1,ASSLGTGTTEAF
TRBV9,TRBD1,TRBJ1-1,ASSRDSWNTEAF
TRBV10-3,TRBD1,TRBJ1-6,AIRGQAKNSPLH
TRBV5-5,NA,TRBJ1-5,ASSLSGNQPQH
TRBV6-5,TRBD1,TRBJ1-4,ASSWDRGSNEKLF
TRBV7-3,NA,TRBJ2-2,ASSLRPAVNTGELF
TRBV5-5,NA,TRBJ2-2,ASSLATGINTGELF
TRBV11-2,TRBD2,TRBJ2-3,ASSLGGGRGTDTQY
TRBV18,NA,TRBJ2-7,ASSPLRGGPYEQY
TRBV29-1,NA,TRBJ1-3,SVETDFSGNTIY
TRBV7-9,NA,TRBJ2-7,ASSLVTGYEQY
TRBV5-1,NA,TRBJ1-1,ASSPNGPPEAF
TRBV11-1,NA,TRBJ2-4,ASTQTSATELAKNIQY
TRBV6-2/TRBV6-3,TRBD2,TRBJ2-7,ASSLGLVDEQY
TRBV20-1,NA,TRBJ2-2,SARDPGRELF
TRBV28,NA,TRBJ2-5,ASSRDRETQY